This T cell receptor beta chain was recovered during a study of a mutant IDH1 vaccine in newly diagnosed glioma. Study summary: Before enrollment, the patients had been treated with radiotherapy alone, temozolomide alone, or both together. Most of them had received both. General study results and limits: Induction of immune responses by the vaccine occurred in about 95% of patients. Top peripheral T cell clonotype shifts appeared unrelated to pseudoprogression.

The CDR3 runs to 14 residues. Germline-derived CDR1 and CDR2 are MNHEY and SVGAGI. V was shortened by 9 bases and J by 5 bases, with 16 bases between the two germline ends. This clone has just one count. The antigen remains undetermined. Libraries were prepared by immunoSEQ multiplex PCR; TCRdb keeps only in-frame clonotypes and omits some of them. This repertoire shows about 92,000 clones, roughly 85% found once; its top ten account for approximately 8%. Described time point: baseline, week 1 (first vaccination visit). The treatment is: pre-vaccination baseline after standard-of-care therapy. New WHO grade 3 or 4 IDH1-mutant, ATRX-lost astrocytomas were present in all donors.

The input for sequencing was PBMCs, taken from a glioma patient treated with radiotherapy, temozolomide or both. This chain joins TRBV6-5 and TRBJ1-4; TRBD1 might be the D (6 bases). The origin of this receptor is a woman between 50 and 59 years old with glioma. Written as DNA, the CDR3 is TGTGCCAGTCACGAGGGGGGCGGGAATGAAAAACTGTTTTTT. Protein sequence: CASHEGGGNEKLFF.